The entry below describes one T cell receptor beta chain. Antigen: not known. The data originate from a study of blood T cells in healthy people across ages. Study observations and caveats: Per million T cells, TCR beta diversity dropped roughly linearly as age increased. Fewer expanded clones and more diversity marked long-lived versus aged donors.

This CDR3 is built from 16 residues. With 0 bases removed from V and 10 bases from J, the gap between germline ends came to 22 bases. Germline CDR1 and CDR2: DFQATT and SNEGSKA (reference sequence). A J-beta primer mix and a sample-barcoded 5' primer were used in a second PCR of about 6 to 12 cycles. TCRdb independently ran MiXCR on the 5' RACE reads; one entry per CDR3 protein. Of 800,000 to 1,300,000 distinct CDR3 sequences in the sample, 20% to 25% were seen once. These records were also assigned to another study, of T cells of mothers and their children.

Sequencing used blood. This rearrangement joins TRBV20-1 to TRBJ2-1; weak D call: TRBD2 (6 bases). The receptor was derived from a girl aged 2 to 10 in good health. CDR3 residues: CSARDSNLARGAEQFF. The CDR3 DNA reads TGCAGTGCTAGAGATAGTAACCTAGCGAGGGGAGCGGAGCAGTTCTTC.